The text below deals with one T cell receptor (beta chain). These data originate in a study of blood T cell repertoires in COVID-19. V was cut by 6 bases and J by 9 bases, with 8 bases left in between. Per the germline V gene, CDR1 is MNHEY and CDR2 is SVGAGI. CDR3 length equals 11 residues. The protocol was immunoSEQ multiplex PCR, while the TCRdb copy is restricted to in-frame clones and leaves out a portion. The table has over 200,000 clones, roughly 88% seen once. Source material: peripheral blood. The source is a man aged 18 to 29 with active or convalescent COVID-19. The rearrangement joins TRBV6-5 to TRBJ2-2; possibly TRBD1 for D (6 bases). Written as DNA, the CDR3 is TGTGCCAGCAGCAGGGGTAGGGAGCTGTTTTTT. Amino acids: CASSRGRELFF.